This TCR beta chain was observed in a study of spatial heterogeneity in lung cancer (dated by TCRdb to the late 2010s). Notes on the research overall: The donors were approximately 70 patients from the lung TRACERx cohort who had early-stage, untreated non-small cell lung cancer. Beta-chain transcripts were consistently detected in greater numbers than alpha-chain transcripts, which likely reflected higher beta-chain transcript abundance. TCR alpha and beta repertoires were quantitatively compared across multiple tumor regions, matched nontumor lung and blood in non-small cell lung cancer. Follow-up PBMC samples were sequenced whenever the samples were available, and the median time to follow-up was roughly 2 years after resection. The study linked features of the TCR repertoire to counts of nonsynonymous mutations, which were determined by whole-exome sequencing of tumor tissue. In the raw uncorrected reads, each unique combination of TCR and UMI appeared more than ten times on average. Both alpha and beta chains were TCR-sequenced in samples taken at surgery, namely 220 tumor regions, 63 to 70 matched nontumor lung samples and over 55 PBMC samples. Beyond this particular receptor, the publication reports: Confirming at a functional level the hypothesis that regional TCRs recognize regional mutations was considered to require additional single-cell paired TCR alpha and beta sequencing. Comparisons of baseline and follow-up blood repertoires included only about 15 patients. Ubiquitous expanded tumor TCRs were detected in blood more often at tumor resection than at routine follow-up.

CDR1 and CDR2 (MDHEN, SYDVKM) derive from the germline V gene. V was cut back by 11 bases and J by 0 bases, leaving a gap of 16 bases between them. The CDR3 holds 15 amino acids from the cysteine to the phenylalanine. This entry keeps only the CDR3 DNA: 45 bases, framed from base 1. Library method: 5' RACE. The sample was run on a NextSeq 500. In the TCR library protocol, a unique molecular identifier was attached to each TCR cDNA molecule so that PCR and sequencing errors could be corrected. Per the source publication's procedure: Decombinator tools were used for TCR identification, UMI-based error correction and CDR3 extraction. Expanded TCRs were defined as those above a frequency of 2 per 1,000, corresponding to the top 1% of the tumor frequency distribution. Renyi diversity was computed with the R vegan package after each repertoire had been subsampled 100 times to 5,000 TCRs. To build CDR3 similarity networks, amino acid triplet string-kernel similarity was used, and CDR3s were connected when their pairwise similarity was above 0.82. TCRdb handled the public reads itself, with Q25 trimming in fastp and clone calling in MiXCR, and kept productive beta chains. Each CDR3 protein appears once, grouped with its most common genes and DNA. In this record, the V and J calls reflect TCRdb's handling and not the investigators' own analysis. Here the sample has about 16,000 distinct CDR3 sequences; around 5.9% occur a single time. 25% of the sample lies in the top ten.

This clonotype is identified as medium-sized (0.01 to 0.1%). Its antigen remains undetermined. Base qualities are not provided; no much larger clone lies one nucleotide away. This specimen's time point label, per the study, means: blood at routine non-recurrence follow-up after resection. TCR sequencing used whole RNA extracted from tumor and nontumor lung tissue, or from cryopreserved PBMC samples, without cell sorting. A patient was chosen for TCR sequencing only when enough RNA was available from at least two tumor regions. The chain uses TRBV28 and TRBJ2-2, with TRBD2 perhaps the D gene, on 7 matching bases. This material consisted of PBMCs, taken at follow-up. The clonotype was recovered from a male donor with early-stage non-small cell lung cancer. The sequence in DNA is TGTGCCGGGGGCGGGAGCGCCCCGAACACCGGGGAGCTGTTTTTT. This translates into CAGGGSAPNTGELFF.